A single sample is the source of the 16 T cell receptor beta chains below, sequenced in a study of T cell repertoires in cytomegalovirus infection. MiXCR, run by TCRdb on the reads, gives a single entry per CDR3 protein. The sample consists of around 23,000 distinct CDR3 sequences, approximately 24% of them appearing once. These TCRs are of unknown antigen specificity. Source: CD8+ T cells from cultured PBMCs, taken from culture after CMV antigen stimulation. Receptors were obtained from a human donor in good health (CMV status not recorded). Some clones in this sample may be carry-over from other donors' samples.

The chain has TRBV6-1 and TRBJ1-1, with D possibly matching TRBD1 (6 bases). Germline V gene sequence: CDR1 MNHNS, CDR2 SASEGT. The CDR3 totals 12 residues. Trimming shortened V by 6 bases and J by 6 bases, and 11 bases separated the two germline ends. The CDR3 loop reads CASSHRQAEAFF. CDR3 nucleotide sequence: TGTGCCAGCAGCCACAGACAGGCTGAAGCTTTCTTT.

In its sample, this clonotype was seen a few times. The genes are TRBV29-1 and TRBJ2-1; D may be TRBD1 (5 bases). This CDR3 has 14 amino acids. Germline CDR1 reads SQVTM; CDR2 reads ANQGSEA. The V gene lost 5 bases and the J gene lost 7 bases, with 18 bases spanning the gap. CDR3 nucleotides: TGCAGCGTTCGTGGGGCGATCGGAAGGAATGAGCAGTTCTTC. Translating gives CSVRGAIGRNEQFF.

A few counts support this clonotype. This chain connects TRBV20-1 to TRBJ2-7; TRBD2 is a possible D gene (5 bases). The germline V gene has CDR1 DFQATT and CDR2 SNEGSKA (reference sequence). The V end lost 2 bases, the J end lost 0 bases, and 11 bases lay between the germline ends. The CDR3 consists of 14 residues. The CDR3 nucleotides are TGCAGTGCTAGACCGGGGATCAACTCCTACGAGCAGTACTTC. This codes for CSARPGINSYEQYF.

The rearrangement uses TRBV19 and TRBJ2-1, with 14 bases lining up with TRBD2. The CDR3 consists of 18 residues. Germline-derived CDR1 and CDR2 are LNHDA and SQIVND (reference sequence). The J segment lost 8 bases and the V segment lost 4 bases, leaving 13 bases of the junction unmatched. The CDR3 loop reads CASSTTSGGALFWDEQFF. The CDR3 region has the DNA TGTGCCAGTAGTACGACTAGCGGGGGGGCTTTATTTTGGGATGAGCAGTTCTTC.

The J gene is TRBJ1-6, the V gene TRBV6-2 or TRBV6-3, with D tentatively TRBD1 (5 bases). Trimming removed 7 bases at V and 6 bases at J, with 19 bases between. The germline CDR1 and CDR2 sequences are MNHEY and SVGEGT. The CDR3 loop spans 16 amino acids. DNA for the CDR3: TGTGCCAGCACCCTGGTGTTGGGGGACCCTAATTCACCCCTCCACTTT. It is translated as CASTLVLGDPNSPLHF.

In this sample, this clonotype turned up many times. The J gene is TRBJ2-7, the V gene TRBV7-2; D is possibly TRBD1 or TRBD2 (5 bases each). This CDR3 spans 14 amino acids. Germline values: CDR1 SGHTA, CDR2 FQGNSA. V lost 4 bases, J lost 3 bases, and 13 bases lay in between. Here the CDR3 DNA reads TGTGCCAGCAGCTCCCTTGGGGACCTCTACGAGCAGTACTTC. This gives the protein CASSSLGDLYEQYF.

A few counts support this clonotype. CDR3 DNA sequence: TGTGCCAGTAGTATAGCCCTTTACGGGACAGGAGAGCAGTACTTC. This encodes CASSIALYGTGEQYF. This chain connects TRBV19 to TRBJ2-4; 8 bases agree with TRBD1. The CDR3 is 15 residues long. CDR1 is LNHDA, CDR2 SQIVND, per germline (reference sequence). With 1 base clipped from V and 13 bases from J, the junction kept 12 bases outside the gene matches.

The chain carries TRBV28 and TRBJ2-3; 9 bases are shared with TRBD1. Looked up from germline, CDR1 is MDHEN and CDR2 is SYDVKM. The CDR3 has 13 amino acids. Trimming removed 6 bases from V and 6 bases from J; junction bases left unmatched: 4. CDR3 sequence: CASSHRGLDTQYF. CDR3 DNA sequence: TGTGCCAGCAGCCACAGGGGGCTGGATACGCAGTATTTT. Full variable domain (rest looked up from reference TRBV28 and TRBJ2-3): DVKVTQSSRYLVKRTGEKVFLECVQDMDHENMFWYRQDPGLGLRLIYFSYDVKMKEKGDIPEGYSVSREKKERFSLILESASTNQTSMYLCASSHRGLDTQYFGPGTRLTVL.

The rearrangement uses TRBV6-1 and TRBJ1-2; TRBD1 aligns across 8 bases. The CDR3 runs 19 residues. The germline V gene has CDR1 MNHNS and CDR2 SASEGT. J lost 4 bases, V lost 6 bases, and 22 bases had no gene match. The CDR3 sequence: CASRSTTAPNYDRGYGYTF. The CDR3 nucleotides read TGTGCCAGCAGGTCGACTACCGCTCCTAACTACGACAGGGGCTATGGCTACACCTTC.

This clonotype came up once. V and J are TRBV28 and TRBJ2-7; D might be TRBD1 (6 bases). Looked up from germline, CDR1 is MDHEN and CDR2 is SYDVKM. The CDR3 runs 14 residues. The V end lost 5 bases, the J end lost 3 bases, and 14 bases lay between the germline ends. CDR3: CASSPGQTFYEQYF. The CDR3 bases are TGTGCCAGCAGTCCCGGACAGACATTCTACGAGCAGTACTTC.

The sample holds one count of this clonotype. The rearrangement joins TRBV6-6 to TRBJ1-1; D is unclear. The CDR3 contains 17 residues. The V end was cut by 7 bases, the J end by 4 bases, with 25 bases between. The germline V gene has CDR1 MNHNY and CDR2 SVGAGI (reference sequence). Here the CDR3 reads CASTLEPKLSPLTEAFF. The CDR3 region has the DNA TGTGCCAGCACCCTGGAACCGAAACTAAGCCCACTCACTGAAGCTTTCTTT.

In its sample, this clonotype was seen many times. The chain links TRBV7-8 to TRBJ2-1; 10 nucleotides agree with TRBD2. The germline CDR1 and CDR2 sequences are SGHVS and FQNEAQ. The trim removed 4 bases at V and 2 bases at J, leaving 11 bases unmatched. CDR3 length: 18 residues. In DNA, the CDR3 is TGTGCCAGCAGCTCATTCGCTAGCGGGGGCCACCCCTACAATGAGCAGTTCTTC. It codes for CASSSFASGGHPYNEQFF.

This clonotype was recorded a few times. This sequence joins TRBV28 and TRBJ1-6; D gene ambiguous. Germline CDR1 is MDHEN and CDR2 is SYDVKM. Between the trimmed V and J ends, which lost 4 bases and 0 bases, there was a span of 10 bases. The CDR3 has 16 amino acids. CDR3: CASSSSPSSYNSPLHF. The CDR3 DNA is TGTGCCAGCAGTTCCAGTCCAAGCTCCTATAATTCACCCCTCCACTTT.

This clonotype occurred a few times. The rearrangement links TRBV4-1 to TRBJ2-1, with unresolved D. Germline CDR1 is MGHRA and CDR2 is YSYEKL. The V end was cut by 1 base, the J end by 6 bases, with 10 bases between. The CDR3 consists of 14 residues. Here the CDR3 reads CASSQAGPSNEQFF. CDR3 bases: TGCGCCAGCAGCCAAGCTGGGCCTTCCAATGAGCAGTTCTTC.

This clonotype came up many times. V gene TRBV7-2 combines with J gene TRBJ1-2; 11 positions agree with TRBD1. The trim removed 10 bases at V and 4 bases at J, leaving 14 bases unmatched. Germline assignment: CDR1 SGHTA and CDR2 FQGNSA. The CDR3 sequence is 16 residues long. Here the CDR3 DNA reads TGTGCCATCATCAGCCGGGACAGGGGGACAGGCTATGGCTACACCTTC. Its protein is CAIISRDRGTGYGYTF.

This clonotype has only a few counts. The chain joins TRBV11-2 to TRBJ1-6; 9 positions agree with TRBD1. V lost 3 bases to trimming and J lost 7 bases; unmatched junction nucleotides: 16. The CDR3 extends over 19 amino acids. Germline lookup yields CDR1 SGHAT and CDR2 FQNNGV. The CDR3 loop is CASSLTTGTGLVWNSPLHF. The CDR3 nucleotides are TGTGCCAGCAGCTTGACCACCGGGACAGGGCTGGTGTGGAATTCACCCCTCCACTTT. The whole variable domain, filled in from reference TRBV11-2 and TRBJ1-6, reads EAGVAQSPRYKIIEKRQSVAFWCNPISGHATLYWYQQILGQGPKLLIQFQNNGVVDDSQLPKDRFSAERLKGVDSTLKIQPAKLEDSAVYLCASSLTTGTGLVWNSPLHFGNGTRLTVT.